These 14 T cell receptor beta chains came from one sample sequenced in a study of CD8+ T cells in alopecia areata. Extracted from the samples, RNA was reverse transcribed into cDNA to serve as the sequencing template. This table comes from immunoSEQ multiplex PCR, and its TCRdb copy is limited to in-frame clones, with some not included. The sample yields around 140,000 clones, about 51% seen once. The sequencing here drew on CD4+ T cells sorted from blood, taken at week 0. Receptor source: a human donor with alopecia areata.

V and J are TRBV7-3 and TRBJ2-1, with D maybe TRBD2 (7 bases). This CDR3 comprises 16 residues. Trimming removed 5 bases from V and 0 bases from J, with 14 bases in between. Germline V gives CDR1 SGHTA, CDR2 FQGTGA. Written as DNA, the CDR3 is TGTGCCAGCAGCCGAGGGGGGGCCCTCTCCTACAATGAGCAGTTCTTC. Translation: CASSRGGALSYNEQFF.

This clone was observed a few times. The rearrangement joins TRBV27 to TRBJ2-2; TRBD2 might be the D (6 bases). The CDR3 has 15 residues. The germline gives CDR1 MNHEY, CDR2 SMNVEV (reference sequence). V was cut by 3 bases and J by 4 bases, with 12 bases left in between. CDR3 region: CASSFRRVVTGELFF. The DNA of the CDR3 is TGTGCCAGCAGTTTCAGGAGGGTCGTCACCGGGGAGCTGTTTTTT.

This chain's CDR3 is CSVPGQGNTGELFF. CDR3 bases: TGCAGCGTACCGGGACAGGGTAACACCGGGGAGCTGTTTTTT. The V call is TRBV29-1, the J call TRBJ2-2; 9 bases line up with TRBD1. Germline lookup yields CDR1 SQVTM and CDR2 ANQGSEA. V shed 6 bases and J 2 bases; nucleotides not matched to a gene: 4. The CDR3 loop spans 14 amino acids.

V is TRBV6-5 and J is TRBJ2-3; 9 bases match TRBD1. Germline trimming cut 6 bases from V and 8 bases from J; bases unmatched to any gene: 9. Germline V gives CDR1 MNHEY, CDR2 SVGAGI. The CDR3 runs to 14 residues. CDR3 residues: CASRRPGQGGTQYF. In nucleotides, the CDR3 is TGTGCCAGCAGGCGACCGGGACAGGGAGGTACGCAGTATTTT.

Only a few counts were recorded for this clone. The chain is built from TRBV4-3 and TRBJ2-5; D ambiguous. V dropped 0 bases and J dropped 5 bases, with 16 bases sitting between them. The CDR3 is 16 residues long. Germline CDR1 and CDR2: LGHNA and YSLEER. CDR3 nucleotide sequence: TGCGCCAGCAGCCAAGATCGGCCGGCCCTAGGCGAGACCCAGTACTTC. Residues: CASSQDRPALGETQYF.

V usage is TRBV6-5 and J usage is TRBJ2-3, with D possibly matching TRBD2 (5 bases). V lost 8 bases to trimming and J lost 2 bases, with 11 bases between them. CDR1 is MNHEY and CDR2 is SVGAGI in the germline V gene. This CDR3 is built from 13 residues. The CDR3 reads CASGLIDTDTQYF. Written as DNA, the CDR3 is TGTGCCAGCGGACTTATAGACACAGATACGCAGTATTTT.

This clone has only a few counts. This chain connects TRBV19 to TRBJ1-5, with D unclear. CDR3 size: 15 residues. CDR1 is LNHDA and CDR2 is SQIVND in the germline V gene (reference sequence). The CDR3 spells CAVQGGSWAGMPQHF. DNA for the CDR3: TGTGCTGTCCAAGGCGGATCTTGGGCGGGGATGCCCCAGCATTTT. The whole variable domain, filled in from reference TRBV19 and TRBJ1-5, reads DGGITQSPKYLFRKEGQNVTLSCEQNLNHDAMYWYRQDPGQGLRLIYYSQIVNDFQKGDIAEGYSVSREKKESFPLTVTSAQKNPTAFYLCAVQGGSWAGMPQHFGDGTRLSIL.

The chain combines TRBV5-1 with TRBJ2-3; D is unclear. The CDR3 covers 15 residues. The V gene's germline CDR1 is SGHRS and CDR2 YFSETQ. The V end lost 0 bases, the J end lost 2 bases, and 10 bases lay between the germline ends. In DNA, the CDR3 is TGCGCCAGCAGCTTGGATGGCGGATACACAGATACGCAGTATTTT. It is translated as CASSLDGGYTDTQYF.

Only a few counts were recorded for this clone. This chain links TRBV23-1 with TRBJ1-1, with 7 bases identical to TRBD1. TRBV23-1 is filed as an ORF, its function uncertain. This CDR3 comprises 17 residues. Losses at the gene ends were 4 bases for V and 0 bases for J; bases not matched to a gene: 11. The CDR3 spells CASSPGQAPLLNTEAFF. The CDR3 DNA reads TGCGCCAGCAGTCCCGGACAGGCGCCTCTTCTGAACACTGAAGCTTTCTTT.

This clone has more than one count but fewer than ten. This rearrangement joins TRBV28 to TRBJ1-2; D is unclear. CDR1 MDHEN and CDR2 SYDVKM come from the germline V gene. CDR3 length: 11 amino acids. The V end lost 5 bases, the J end lost 1 base, and 2 bases lay between the germline ends. The CDR3 region has the DNA TGTGCCAGCAGTGGTAACTATGGCTACACCTTC. Protein: CASSGNYGYTF.

The chain is built from TRBV7-2 and TRBJ2-7, with a tentative D call TRBD1 (5 bases). This CDR3 spans 12 amino acids. Trimming shortened V by 4 bases and J by 6 bases, and 10 bases separated the two germline ends. Per the germline V gene, CDR1 is SGHTA and CDR2 is FQGNSA. CDR3 loop: CASSSSRVEQYF. Here the CDR3 DNA reads TGTGCCAGCAGCTCGTCCAGGGTCGAGCAGTACTTC.

The rearrangement joins TRBV7-2 to TRBJ1-2, with D uncertain. Germline V lookup: CDR1 SGHTA, CDR2 FQGNSA. The CDR3 extends over 12 amino acids. Deletions cut 5 bases from V and 8 bases from J, with 12 bases between. CDR3 coding DNA: TGTGCCAGCAGCCTCCTCTCCGGGGGCTACACCTTC. It yields the protein CASSLLSGGYTF. The full variable domain, its missing parts supplied by reference TRBV7-2 and TRBJ1-2, is GAGVSQSPSNKVTEKGKDVELRCDPISGHTALYWYRQSLGQGLEFLIYFQGNSAPDKSGLPSDRFSAERTGGSVSTLTIQRTQQEDSAVYLCASSLLSGGYTFGSGTRLTVV.

This clone was counted once. This chain links TRBV5-1 with TRBJ2-3, with 9 bases lining up with TRBD1. The ends lost 4 bases at V and 2 bases at J; junction bases unmatched: 2. Germline values: CDR1 SGHRS, CDR2 YFSETQ. This CDR3 is 14 amino acids long. The CDR3 protein is CASSGQGFTDTQYF. CDR3 DNA: TGCGCCAGCAGCGGACAGGGGTTCACAGATACGCAGTATTTT.

This clone was counted between two and nine times. The chain joins TRBV5-1 to TRBJ2-1, with TRBD2 matching over 14 bases. This CDR3 has 16 residues. Germline V gene data show CDR1 as SGHRS and CDR2 as YFSETQ. V trimming: 3 bases; J trimming: 8 bases; junction bases outside the gene matches: 7. The CDR3 loop reads CASSSEGLAGGHEQFF. The CDR3 DNA sequence: TGCGCCAGCAGCTCGGAAGGACTAGCGGGGGGCCATGAGCAGTTCTTC. Drawing the rest from reference TRBV5-1 and TRBJ2-1, the complete variable domain is KAGVTQTPRYLIKTRGQQVTLSCSPISGHRSVSWYQQTPGQGLQFLFEYFSETQRNKGNFPGRFSGRQFSNSRSEMNVSTLELGDSALYLCASSSEGLAGGHEQFFGPGTRLTVL.